The 32 T cell receptor beta chains presented below share a single source sample, sequenced in a study of blood T cell repertoires in COVID-19. Assay: immunoSEQ multiplex PCR; the TCRdb copy retains only in-frame clones and omits some. This sample has under 55,000 clones, with almost 80% found just once. The specimen was PBMCs or T cells enriched from blood (not recorded which). These receptors all come from a woman aged 45-59 years with acute COVID-19.

The chain links TRBV5-1 to TRBJ1-1; TRBD1 is a possible D gene (5 bases). The CDR3 length is 15 residues. V dropped 4 bases and J dropped 4 bases, with 17 bases sitting between them. CDR1 is SGHRS, CDR2 YFSETQ, per germline. The CDR3 nucleotides read TGCGCCAGCAGCAGTCCACGGGTGGGGGGCACTGAAGCTTTCTTT. Translated, it gives CASSSPRVGGTEAFF.

CDR3 in DNA: TGTGCCAGCAGCATAGGACAGGCTAATCAGCCCCAGCATTTT. Translation: CASSIGQANQPQHF. J is TRBJ1-5 and V is TRBV7-2, with 7 nucleotides matching TRBD1. The CDR3 spans 14 residues. V was clipped by 5 bases and J by 4 bases; unmatched bases: 5. Per germline, CDR1 SGHTA and CDR2 FQGNSA.

The genes are TRBV4-1 and TRBJ2-1, with D possibly matching TRBD2 (7 bases). The CDR3 length is 17 residues. Germline CDR1 and CDR2: MGHRA and YSYEKL. The V end lost 1 base, the J end lost 8 bases, and 21 bases lay between the germline ends. The CDR3 nucleotides are TGCGCCAGCAGCCAAGGTGGGCGAGGGGGGGAGTTGGATGAGCAGTTCTTC. It specifies CASSQGGRGGELDEQFF.

The chain links TRBV5-6 to TRBJ2-5, with D tentatively TRBD2 (6 bases). V lost 0 bases to trimming and J lost 1 base, with 7 bases between them. CDR3 size: 14 residues. Germline V lookup: CDR1 SGHDT, CDR2 YYEEEE. This CDR3 is CASSLVGGQETQYF. CDR3 DNA: TGTGCCAGCAGCTTGGTGGGGGGCCAAGAGACCCAGTACTTC.

The V gene is TRBV6-5, the J gene TRBJ2-2, with D possibly TRBD2 on 6 matching bases. The germline V gene has CDR1 MNHEY and CDR2 SVGAGI. V lost 0 bases and J lost 3, with 11 bases in between. The CDR3 contains 16 residues. The CDR3 DNA follows: TGTGCCAGCAGTTACTCGATCGGGACTTACACCGGGGAGCTGTTTTTT. Amino acid sequence: CASSYSIGTYTGELFF.

V and J are TRBV30 and TRBJ2-7; TRBD2 might be the D (6 bases). The CDR3 covers 16 residues. V lost 4 bases, J lost 2 bases, and 21 bases lay in between. In germline, CDR1 is GTSNPN, CDR2 SVGIG (reference sequence). The CDR3 coding sequence is TGTGCCTGGACCCCGCTTCGGGGGTTCCAAACCTACGAGCAGTACTTC. It codes for CAWTPLRGFQTYEQYF.

V usage is TRBV3-1 (or the pseudogene TRBV3-2) and J usage is TRBJ2-1; D unclear. This CDR3 spans 13 amino acids. The germline gives CDR1 LGHDT, CDR2 YNNKEL (reference sequence). Trimming shortened V by 1 base and J by 8 bases, and 9 bases separated the two germline ends. CDR3 nucleotides: TGTGCCAGCAGCCAAGGGCGCGGATATGAGCAGTTCTTC. Residues: CASSQGRGYEQFF.

The chain uses TRBV11-3 and TRBJ2-5; 7 bases fit TRBD1. The germline CDR1 and CDR2 sequences are SGHNT and YENEEA. J gave up 1 base and V 5 bases, and 7 bases lay outside the gene matches. The CDR3 is 15 amino acids. CDR3 amino acids: CASSRTGTVQETQYF. CDR3 in DNA: TGTGCCAGCAGCCGTACCGGGACAGTCCAAGAGACCCAGTACTTC.

A few counts support this clone. The genes are TRBV27 and TRBJ1-5; no firm D call. This CDR3 has 13 amino acids. The V end lost 5 bases, the J end lost 7 bases, and 12 bases lay between the germline ends. Germline CDR1 MNHEY, CDR2 SMNVEV (reference sequence). Here the CDR3 reads CASSSRQEQPQHF. The DNA of the CDR3 is TGTGCCAGCAGTAGTAGGCAGGAACAGCCCCAGCATTTT.

In its sample, this clone was seen a few times. The V gene is TRBV14, the J gene TRBJ1-1; TRBD1 might be the D (6 bases). The CDR3 is 14 residues long. The V gene's germline CDR1 is SGHDN and CDR2 FVKESK. Deletions cut 4 bases from V and 4 bases from J, with 13 bases between. CDR3 protein: CASSPRRGGTEAFF. The CDR3 nucleotides are TGTGCCAGCAGCCCCCGAAGGGGGGGCACTGAAGCTTTCTTT.

V is TRBV5-8 and J is TRBJ2-5; TRBD1 agrees at 8 bases. The V gene end was trimmed by 5 bases and the J gene end by 4 bases; junction bases not matched to a gene: 10. This CDR3 is built from 15 residues. The germline gives CDR1 SGHTS, CDR2 YDEGEE. The CDR3 coding sequence is TGTGCCAGCAGTCGGACAGGGCGCCGGGGAGAGACCCAGTACTTC. It is translated as CASSRTGRRGETQYF.

J is TRBJ2-7 and V is TRBV20-1; D gene unclear. Germline lookup yields CDR1 DFQATT and CDR2 SNEGSKA (reference sequence). The V gene lost 0 bases and the J gene lost 6 bases, with 6 bases spanning the gap. The CDR3 runs 11 residues. CDR3 nucleotides: TGCAGTGCTAGAGATGCAGGCGAGCAGTACTTC. Translation gives CSARDAGEQYF.

This chain uses TRBV20-1 with TRBJ1-2; D possibly corresponds to TRBD1 (6 bases). The CDR3 is 13 amino acids. V was cut by 3 bases and J by 4 bases, with 12 bases left in between. The germline gives CDR1 DFQATT, CDR2 SNEGSKA (reference sequence). The CDR3 coding sequence is TGCAGTGCTAGTGTCCCGGACAGCTATGGCTACACCTTC. The encoded protein is CSASVPDSYGYTF.

The chain couples TRBV19 to TRBJ2-3; 10 bases map to TRBD2. Losses at the gene ends were 5 bases for V and 6 bases for J; bases not matched to a gene: 14. The germline CDR1 and CDR2 sequences are LNHDA and SQIVND (reference sequence). This CDR3 has 17 residues. DNA for the CDR3: TGTGCCAGTAGTCCCCGGATCAGCGGGGGGGCTGTGGATACGCAGTATTTT. Translating it yields CASSPRISGGAVDTQYF. Drawing the rest from reference TRBV19 and TRBJ2-3, the complete variable domain is DGGITQSPKYLFRKEGQNVTLSCEQNLNHDAMYWYRQDPGQGLRLIYYSQIVNDFQKGDIAEGYSVSREKKESFPLTVTSAQKNPTAFYLCASSPRISGGAVDTQYFGPGTRLTVL.

This clone has just a few counts. The genes are TRBV7-3 and TRBJ2-2, with 7 bases fitting TRBD1. The length of the CDR3 is 17 residues. CDR1 is SGHTA, CDR2 FQGTGA, per germline. V shed 2 bases and J 5 bases; nucleotides not matched to a gene: 11. The CDR3 protein is CASSLDPGTVQTGELFF. The DNA of the CDR3 is TGTGCCAGCAGCTTAGATCCCGGGACAGTACAGACCGGGGAGCTGTTTTTT.

This rearrangement joins TRBV11-2 to TRBJ2-2, with 13 bases matching TRBD2. The CDR3 length is 16 residues. In germline, CDR1 is SGHAT, CDR2 FQNNGV. Losses at the gene ends were 5 bases for V and 6 bases for J; bases not matched to a gene: 6. CDR3 DNA: TGTGCCAGCAGCCCCGGACTAGCGGGGGCTGCCGGGGAGCTGTTTTTT. It specifies CASSPGLAGAAGELFF.

Comment on this clone: A read error may produce the germline difference seen at one junction end. V gene TRBV4-1 combines with J gene TRBJ2-1; 7 bases are a match to TRBD1. CDR1 MGHRA and CDR2 YSYEKL come from the germline V gene. The CDR3 extends over 17 amino acids. CDR3 in amino acids: CASSKEGQPYRGNEQFF. In DNA form, the CDR3 reads TGCGCCAGCAGCAAAGAGGGACAGCCATATCGAGGGAATGAGCAGTTCTTC.

Regarding this clone: Germline is not matched at one junction end, which may reflect a read error. The chain carries TRBV7-7 and TRBJ2-1; the match to TRBD2 covers 12 bases. The CDR3 is made up of 17 amino acids. Germline values: CDR1 SSHAT, CDR2 FNYEAQ (reference sequence). In DNA, the CDR3 is TGTGCTAGCAGCTTGACTAGCGGGGGCCCCCTCTACAATGAGCAGTTCTTC. Amino acid sequence: CASSLTSGGPLYNEQFF. The full variable domain, completed using reference TRBV7-7 and TRBJ2-1, is GAGVSQSPRYKVTKRGQDVTLRCDPISSHATLYWYQQALGQGPEFLTYFNYEAQPDKSGLPSDRFSAERPEGSISTLTIQRTEQRDSAMYRCASSLTSGGPLYNEQFFGPGTRLTVL.

The chain carries TRBV9 and TRBJ2-7; D is unresolved. V lost 0 bases, J lost 0 bases, and 22 bases lay in between. The CDR3 is made up of 19 amino acids. Germline V gives CDR1 SGDLS, CDR2 YYNGEE. In nucleotides, the CDR3 is TGTGCCAGCAGCGTAGCCCCAGGTCACAAACTTTTACCCTCCTACGAGCAGTACTTC. The encoded protein is CASSVAPGHKLLPSYEQYF.

The table lists this clone with a count of one. This chain uses TRBV7-6 with TRBJ1-3; 7 bases match TRBD1. The CDR3 length is 14 residues. Germline V gene lookup returns CDR1 SGHVS and CDR2 FNYEAQ. J was trimmed by 2 bases and V by 6 bases; bases with no gene match: 4. The DNA for the CDR3 is TGTGCCAGCAGACAGGGGACAACTGGAAACACCATATATTTT. Residues: CASRQGTTGNTIYF.

This chain links TRBV5-1 with TRBJ2-7; 10 nucleotides agree with TRBD2. With 5 bases clipped from V and 2 bases from J, the junction kept 4 bases outside the gene matches. CDR1 is SGHRS and CDR2 is YFSETQ in the germline V gene. The CDR3 contains 14 residues. This CDR3 reads CASSIAGGTYEQYF. CDR3 sequence (DNA): TGCGCCAGCAGTATAGCGGGGGGAACCTACGAGCAGTACTTC.

This sequence joins TRBV7-6 and TRBJ1-4, with 9 bases matching TRBD1. J gave up 7 bases and V 5 bases, and 2 bases lay outside the gene matches. The CDR3 length is 13 residues. Germline CDR1 reads SGHVS; CDR2 reads FNYEAQ. The CDR3 sequence: CASSRDRAEKLFF. The CDR3 DNA follows: TGTGCCAGCAGCCGGGACAGGGCTGAAAAACTGTTTTTT.

The chain has TRBV15 and TRBJ2-7; possible D gene TRBD1, 6 bases. Trimming removed 5 bases from V and 1 base from J, with 15 bases in between. The length of the CDR3 is 15 residues. Germline loops: CDR1 LNHNV, CDR2 YYDKDF (reference sequence). The CDR3 spells CATSRDRDTSYEQYF. The CDR3, as DNA: TGTGCCACCAGCCGCGACCGGGACACTTCCTACGAGCAGTACTTC.

This clone is labeled as medium-sized. The V and J genes are TRBV19 and TRBJ2-1; no definite D call. V lost 1 base to trimming and J lost 7 bases, with 8 bases between them. Germline CDR1 and CDR2: LNHDA and SQIVND (reference sequence). The CDR3 loop spans 13 amino acids. CDR3 region: CASSIGWANEQFF. The CDR3 DNA reads TGTGCCAGTAGTATAGGATGGGCTAATGAGCAGTTCTTC.

This rearrangement joins TRBV28 to TRBJ2-7; D is perhaps TRBD1 (5 bases). CDR3 length equals 17 residues. Per the germline V gene, CDR1 is MDHEN and CDR2 is SYDVKM. Between the trimmed V and J ends, which lost 4 bases and 4 bases, there was a span of 23 bases. CDR3 sequence reads: CASSWVFDRGNSYEQYF. CDR3 sequence (DNA): TGTGCCAGCAGTTGGGTGTTCGACAGAGGTAATTCGTACGAGCAGTACTTC.

The CDR3 here is CASSFKLAGQSSYNEQFF. CDR3 nucleotide sequence: TGTGCCAGCAGCTTTAAATTAGCGGGCCAGAGCTCCTACAATGAGCAGTTCTTC. V and J are TRBV11-3 and TRBJ2-1; 7 nucleotides align to TRBD2. The CDR3 length is 18 residues. V dropped 3 bases and J dropped 0; count of bases not matched to a gene: 11. Per the germline V gene, CDR1 is SGHNT and CDR2 is YENEEA.

This clone came up once. This chain connects TRBV15 to TRBJ1-2; 7 positions agree with TRBD1. The CDR3 runs 13 residues. V lost 5 bases and J lost 8; bases outside the gene matches: 8. Germline V gene data show CDR1 as LNHNV and CDR2 as YYDKDF (reference sequence). The CDR3 bases are TGTGCCACCAGCGGACCGACAGGGTACGGCTACACCTTC. As protein: CATSGPTGYGYTF.

CDR3 DNA: TGTGCCAGCAGGACAGGGGGCGTTAAAGATGGCTACACCTTC. Protein: CASRTGGVKDGYTF. The J gene is TRBJ1-2, the V gene TRBV6-5, with 10 bases identical to TRBD1. The CDR3 totals 14 residues. Germline V gives CDR1 MNHEY, CDR2 SVGAGI. V lost 6 bases, J lost 6 bases, and 7 bases stayed unmatched.

The chain is built from TRBV6-5 and TRBJ1-3; D is unclear. The V end was cut by 0 bases, the J end by 0 bases, with 9 bases between. Germline V gene lookup returns CDR1 MNHEY and CDR2 SVGAGI. CDR3 size: 16 residues. CDR3 sequence reads: CASSYSRALSGNTIYF. The CDR3 DNA follows: TGTGCCAGCAGTTACTCGCGGGCACTCTCTGGAAACACCATATATTTT.

This chain links TRBV2 with TRBJ2-1; 8 nucleotides agree with TRBD2. CDR1 is SNHLY, CDR2 FYNNEI, per germline. The CDR3 runs 17 residues. V shed 6 bases and J 0 bases; nucleotides not matched to a gene: 10. The CDR3, as DNA: TGTGCCAGCAGGGTCAGCGGGGGCCCGAGCTCCTACAATGAGCAGTTCTTC. Its translation: CASRVSGGPSSYNEQFF.

The chain uses TRBV7-6 and TRBJ2-7; tentatively, D is TRBD1 (6 bases). V lost 5 bases and J lost 0, with 14 bases in between. The CDR3 covers 15 residues. Germline V gene data show CDR1 as SGHVS and CDR2 as FNYEAQ. CDR3 amino acids: CASSPGQDSSYEQYF. CDR3 coding DNA: TGTGCCAGCAGCCCGGGACAAGACAGCTCCTACGAGCAGTACTTC.

The V call is TRBV4-1, the J call TRBJ1-3, with D hard to call. The ends were cut back, 3 bases at V and 1 base at J, with 16 bases in the middle. This CDR3 spans 17 amino acids. The V gene's germline CDR1 is MGHRA and CDR2 YSYEKL. The CDR3 nucleotides are TGCGCCAGCAGCCACCTTTTGTTTCGGGGTTCTGGAAACACCATATATTTT. Its protein product is CASSHLLFRGSGNTIYF.